One sample yielded the 15 T cell receptor beta chains listed below, sequenced in a study of vaccination effects on CD4 cells after COVID-19. Their antigens are not known. Sequencing used immunoSEQ multiplex PCR; TCRdb keeps in-frame clones, though not all of them. The data contain tens of thousands of clones, approximately 72% of them singletons. Subsequent to roughly 10 days of culture, CD4+ T cells were isolated. The sample was CD4+ T cells from PBMCs cultured without peptide, taken before COVID-19 vaccination. These receptors were taken from a human donor who had a prior SARS-CoV-2 infection.

The J gene is TRBJ1-5, the V gene TRBV19; D unclear. Germline CDR1 LNHDA, CDR2 SQIVND (reference sequence). Deletions cut 6 bases from V and 5 bases from J, with 11 bases between. The CDR3 length is 13 residues. CDR3 bases: TGTGCCAGTAGCAATTATCCATATCAGCCCCAGCATTTT. It translates to CASSNYPYQPQHF.

This sequence joins TRBV6-2 or TRBV6-3 and TRBJ2-7; 9 bases agree with TRBD1. Trimming at V came to 5 bases and at J to 5 bases, leaving 10 bases not matched to a gene. The CDR3 contains 15 residues. Looked up from germline, CDR1 is MNHEY and CDR2 is SVGEGT. In DNA, the CDR3 is TGTGCCAGCAGTAAGCCCTGGACAGGGGTAAACGAGCAGTACTTC. Translating gives CASSKPWTGVNEQYF.

The chain couples TRBV28 to TRBJ2-7, with 8 positions matching TRBD2. The CDR3 is 14 residues long. Unmatched junction bases numbered 2, after V lost 2 bases and J lost 2 bases. In germline, CDR1 is MDHEN, CDR2 SYDVKM. The CDR3 DNA reads as TGTGCCAGCAGTTTACCGGGAGGGGCCTACGAGCAGTACTTC. Translating it yields CASSLPGGAYEQYF.

The chain's CDR3 is CASSLQGLKTQYF. The CDR3 DNA sequence: TGTGCCAGCAGTTTACAGGGCTTGAAGACCCAGTACTTC. The V gene is TRBV2, the J gene TRBJ2-5, with a possible D match to TRBD1 (6 bases). The CDR3 runs 13 residues. Germline CDR1 SNHLY, CDR2 FYNNEI. Trimming left V 5 bases short and J 6 bases short, with 13 bases between.

This clone was picked up a small number of times. The chain recombines TRBV2 with TRBJ2-3; D is ambiguous. This CDR3 has 12 residues. V gave up 4 bases and J gave up 6 bases, with 8 bases separating them. Looked up from germline, CDR1 is SNHLY and CDR2 is FYNNEI. CDR3 sequence (DNA): TGTGCCAGCAGTGCTGAGAGGGATACGCAGTATTTT. As protein: CASSAERDTQYF.

The table lists this clone with a few counts. V gene TRBV19 combines with J gene TRBJ1-6, with D possibly being TRBD1 (5 bases). Trimming removed 4 bases at V and 11 bases at J, with 12 bases between. The CDR3 is 13 residues long. Per the germline V gene, CDR1 is LNHDA and CDR2 is SQIVND (reference sequence). CDR3 DNA sequence: TGTGCCAGTAGTAGGGGCCTAGAGGCACCCCTCCACTTT. Translation: CASSRGLEAPLHF.

V and J are TRBV7-9 and TRBJ2-2; D is unresolved. CDR1 is SEHNR and CDR2 is FQNEAQ in the germline V gene (reference sequence). The length of the CDR3 is 13 residues. Trimming shortened V by 5 bases and J by 5 bases, and 9 bases separated the two germline ends. The CDR3 bases are TGTGCCAGCAGCACAATCTCTACCGGGGAGCTGTTTTTT. It is translated as CASSTISTGELFF.

Regarding this clone: The same CDR3 is also encoded by other DNA sequences in this sample. The gene calls are TRBV6-5 and TRBJ1-5; the D is unclear. This CDR3 has 14 residues. Trimming took off 0 bases at V and 5 bases at J, with 8 bases between the two ends. Germline-derived CDR1 and CDR2 are MNHEY and SVGAGI. Here the CDR3 reads CASSYSRGYQPQHF. The CDR3 DNA is TGTGCCAGCAGTTACTCGAGAGGGTATCAGCCCCAGCATTTT.

This clone is termed medium-sized (0.01 to 0.1%). CDR3 bases: TGTGCCAGCAGCCCTGGGGGGCAAGAGTACAATGAGCAGTTCTTC. Translating gives CASSPGGQEYNEQFF. The chain is built from TRBV11-3 and TRBJ2-1, with D perhaps assigned TRBD1 or TRBD2 (6 bases each). Germline CDR1 is SGHNT and CDR2 is YENEEA. Trimming cost V 5 bases and J 4 bases, with 15 bases left between them. The CDR3 is made up of 15 amino acids.

Only one count was recorded for this clone. The chain employs TRBV7-3 and TRBJ2-3; D remains ambiguous. CDR3 length: 13 residues. CDR1 is SGHTA, CDR2 FQGTGA, per germline. Deletions cut 1 base from V and 2 bases from J, with 4 bases between. CDR3 in DNA: TGTGCCAGCAGCTTAAATCCCACAGATACGCAGTATTTT. Its translation is CASSLNPTDTQYF.

The chain couples TRBV9 to TRBJ2-1; 13 bases map to TRBD2. CDR1 and CDR2 (germline): SGDLS, YYNGEE. The length of the CDR3 is 16 residues. The trim removed 2 bases at V and 6 bases at J, leaving 5 bases unmatched. The CDR3, as DNA: TGTGCCAGCAGCGTCCCCGGGACTAGCGGGGTCAATGAGCAGTTCTTC. Amino acids: CASSVPGTSGVNEQFF.

The chain carries TRBV6-5 and TRBJ2-7, with TRBD1 matching 7 bases. The CDR3 sequence is 14 residues long. Germline V gene lookup returns CDR1 MNHEY and CDR2 SVGAGI. V shed 2 bases and J 7 bases; nucleotides not matched to a gene: 8. As DNA, the CDR3 is TGTGCCAGCAGTTACCTCAGGGGGTTGGGTGAGCAGTACTTC. It yields the protein CASSYLRGLGEQYF.

The V gene is TRBV5-4, the J gene TRBJ2-7, with TRBD2 matching 10 bases. Per the germline V gene, CDR1 is SGHNT and CDR2 is YYREEE (reference sequence). With V trimmed by 4 bases and J by 6 bases, 13 bases remained unmatched. This CDR3 is 16 amino acids long. In DNA form, the CDR3 reads TGTGCCAGCAGCCCTCGGCTTCAGCGGGAGGGAGGCGAGCAGTACTTC. Translated, it gives CASSPRLQREGGEQYF. Looking up the rest from reference TRBV5-4 and TRBJ2-7 gives the full variable domain: ETGVTQSPTHLIKTRGQQVTLRCSSQSGHNTVSWYQQALGQGPQFIFQYYREEENGRGNFPPRFSGLQFPNYSSELNVNALELDDSALYLCASSPRLQREGGEQYFGPGTRLTVT.

The chain links TRBV7-9 to TRBJ2-3; possibly TRBD1 for D (6 bases). In germline, CDR1 is SEHNR, CDR2 FQNEAQ (reference sequence). The CDR3 covers 13 residues. V was clipped by 3 bases and J by 3 bases, with 7 bases between them. The CDR3 DNA is TGTGCCAGCAGCTTGCAGGGGACAGATACGCAGTATTTT. This sequence encodes CASSLQGTDTQYF. Variable domain in full (rest from reference TRBV7-9 and TRBJ2-3): DTGVSQNPRHKITKRGQNVTFRCDPISEHNRLYWYRQTLGQGPEFLTYFQNEAQLEKSRLLSDRFSAERPKGSFSTLEIQRTEQGDSAMYLCASSLQGTDTQYFGPGTRLTVL.

This clone was counted between two and nine times. This chain connects TRBV30 to TRBJ2-1, with D possibly TRBD1 on 6 matching bases. This CDR3 is 12 amino acids long. In germline, CDR1 is GTSNPN, CDR2 SVGIG (reference sequence). Trimming removed 2 bases at V and 10 bases at J, with 12 bases between. The CDR3 DNA is TGTGCCTGGAGTCCCATGACAGGCGAGCAGTTCTTC. Its protein is CAWSPMTGEQFF. Using reference TRBV30 and TRBJ2-1 for the parts outside the CDR3, the full variable domain is SQTIHQWPATLVQPVGSPLSLECTVEGTSNPNLYWYRQAAGRGLQLLFYSVGIGQISSEVPQNLSASRPQDRQFILSSKKLLLSDSGFYLCAWSPMTGEQFFGPGTRLTVL.